This T cell receptor (beta chain) comes out of a study of cytomegalovirus exposure and HLA in healthy donors. The CDR3 is 15 amino acids. Trimming cost V 0 bases and J 5 bases, with 11 bases left between them. CDR1 and CDR2 (germline): LGHNA, YNFKEQ. Notes on this clone: The antigen is unknown.

60 Vbeta and 13 Jbeta primers were used in PCR. The table came from immunoSEQ multiplex PCR; TCRdb's copy has only in-frame clones and leaves some out. This sample carries 130,000 to 150,000 clones, about 80% of them seen once, and the ten largest clones take roughly 0.7%. Study results and limitations: In a later analysis, at a false discovery rate of 0.05, approximately 15,000 TCR beta sequences matched HLA alleles. When a later analysis was performed, an Asian-associated ancestry cluster reportedly had fewer N-insertions than the roughly 640-donor mean.

The J gene is TRBJ1-5, the V gene TRBV4-2; a weak D match, TRBD1 (5 bases). The sequenced sample consisted of PBMCs. This TCR was sampled from a male donor in good health and CMV-seronegative. CDR3 loop: CASSQEWQGYQPQHF. For the CDR3, the DNA is TGTGCCAGCAGCCAAGAATGGCAGGGCTATCAGCCCCAGCATTTT.